The clone carrying this TCR beta chain was picked up a small number of times. The source of the sample is a study of blood T cell repertoires in COVID-19. Data came from immunoSEQ multiplex PCR; TCRdb stores just in-frame clones and leaves some out. Here the sample spans over 300,000 clones, more than 70% being singletons. This CDR3 has 19 residues. J gave up 0 bases and V 1 base, and 11 bases lay outside the gene matches. Germline V gene data show CDR1 as SGDLS and CDR2 as YYNGEE. The sample consisted of peripheral blood. The chain joins TRBV9 to TRBJ1-3; 9 nucleotides agree with TRBD1. This TCR was sampled from a man aged 18-30 years who had recovered from COVID-19. This chain's CDR3 is CASSVSPTQTGGSGNTIYF. The CDR3 nucleotides are TGTGCCAGCAGCGTATCGCCGACACAGACAGGGGGCTCTGGAAACACCATATATTTT. Together with reference TRBV9 and TRBJ1-3, the CDR3 gives the full variable domain: DSGVTQTPKHLITATGQRVTLRCSPRSGDLSVYWYQQSLDQGLQFLIQYYNGEERAKGNILERFSAQQFPDLHSELNLSSLELGDSALYFCASSVSPTQTGGSGNTIYFGEGSWLTVV.